Following are 28 T cell receptor beta chains from one sample sequenced in a study of cytomegalovirus exposure and HLA in healthy donors. Primers: 60 Vbeta forward and 13 Jbeta reverse. Generated by immunoSEQ multiplex PCR, the TCRdb table keeps only in-frame clones and is missing some. The sample consists of approximately 170,000 clones, around 85% of them appearing once. The sample was PBMCs. The receptors come from a human donor in good health.

The chain links TRBV27 to TRBJ1-6; D remains unclear. Germline-derived CDR1 and CDR2 are MNHEY and SMNVEV (reference sequence). The CDR3 runs 16 residues. V gave up 1 base and J gave up 0 bases, with 7 bases separating them. The DNA of the CDR3 is TGTGCCAGCAGTTTATATACAGTCTCCTATAATTCACCCCTCCACTTT. Protein: CASSLYTVSYNSPLHF.

This chain uses TRBV6-5 with TRBJ2-5; the D is unclear. The tail of the sequence fits TRBJ2-7 better, so the J call may be wrong. The CDR3 contains 14 residues. Per germline, CDR1 MNHEY and CDR2 SVGAGI. Here the CDR3 DNA reads TGTGCCAGCGTTCCCACAGCCCTATCCTACGAGCAGTACTTC. Amino acids: CASVPTALSYEQYF.

The chain joins TRBV5-1 to TRBJ1-2; 7 nucleotides match TRBD1. In germline, CDR1 is SGHRS, CDR2 YFSETQ. CDR3 length equals 15 residues. With 0 bases clipped from V and 0 bases from J, the junction kept 2 bases outside the gene matches. In DNA, the CDR3 is TGCGCCAGCAGCTTGGCGGGACAGTCTAACTATGGCTACACCTTC. This codes for CASSLAGQSNYGYTF. Combining the CDR3 with reference TRBV5-1 and TRBJ1-2 gives the whole variable domain KAGVTQTPRYLIKTRGQQVTLSCSPISGHRSVSWYQQTPGQGLQFLFEYFSETQRNKGNFPGRFSGRQFSNSRSEMNVSTLELGDSALYLCASSLAGQSNYGYTFGSGTRLTVV.

The chain joins TRBV5-1 to TRBJ1-2; 7 nucleotides align to TRBD1. The CDR3 is 16 amino acids. CDR1 and CDR2 from the germline V gene are SGHRS and YFSETQ. J gave up 8 bases and V 0 bases, and 13 bases lay outside the gene matches. The DNA for the CDR3 is TGCGCCAGCAGCTTGGGGGGGACAGAGCTAATGGAGGGCTACACCTTC. It is translated as CASSLGGTELMEGYTF.

The V gene is TRBV20-1, the J gene TRBJ2-7; D is undetermined. V lost 3 bases, J lost 4 bases, and 7 bases lay in between. This CDR3 has 11 residues. Germline values: CDR1 DFQATT, CDR2 SNEGSKA (reference sequence). The CDR3 loop reads CSASADYEQYF. CDR3 DNA sequence: TGCAGTGCTAGTGCAGATTACGAGCAGTACTTC.

With respect to this clone: Sequence at one end of the junction differs from germline and may be a read error. The V and J genes are TRBV7-7 and TRBJ1-1, with D unclear. This CDR3 spans 9 amino acids. CDR1 SSHAT and CDR2 FNYEAQ come from the germline V gene (reference sequence). In DNA form, the CDR3 reads TGTGCTAGCAGACCAGGAGCTTTCTTT. Translated, it gives CASRPGAFF.

This chain connects TRBV19 to TRBJ1-2; TRBD1 agrees at 10 bases. CDR1 and CDR2 (germline): LNHDA, SQIVND (reference sequence). This CDR3 has 14 residues. J gave up 5 bases and V 5 bases, and 5 bases lay outside the gene matches. CDR3 bases: TGTGCCAGTAGTCCCGACAGGGGGCGGTATGGCTACACCTTC. This encodes CASSPDRGRYGYTF.

The V and J genes are TRBV9 and TRBJ2-3; 8 bases agree with TRBD2. Germline V CDR1 and CDR2: SGDLS, YYNGEE. This CDR3 spans 15 amino acids. The J segment lost 1 base and the V segment lost 4 bases, leaving 5 bases of the junction unmatched. CDR3 protein: CASSREGDGTDTQYF. The CDR3 DNA is TGTGCCAGCAGCCGGGAGGGGGACGGCACAGATACGCAGTATTTT. Complete variable domain (other parts from reference TRBV9 and TRBJ2-3): DSGVTQTPKHLITATGQRVTLRCSPRSGDLSVYWYQQSLDQGLQFLIQYYNGEERAKGNILERFSAQQFPDLHSELNLSSLELGDSALYFCASSREGDGTDTQYFGPGTRLTVL.

The chain employs TRBV7-2 and TRBJ2-1; 8 nucleotides agree with TRBD2. The ends lost 3 bases at V and 3 bases at J; junction bases unmatched: 4. The length of the CDR3 is 15 residues. CDR1 is SGHTA, CDR2 FQGNSA, per germline. CDR3 loop: CASSLSGGHYNEQFF. CDR3 DNA sequence: TGTGCCAGCAGCTTGTCGGGGGGGCACTACAATGAGCAGTTCTTC.

The chain joins TRBV7-2 to TRBJ1-4; D unresolved. The CDR3 consists of 16 residues. V dropped 1 base and J dropped 5 bases, with 14 bases sitting between them. The germline V gene has CDR1 SGHTA and CDR2 FQGNSA. CDR3 residues: CASSLVALSPNEKLFF. Here the CDR3 DNA reads TGTGCCAGCAGCTTAGTGGCCTTAAGTCCGAATGAAAAACTGTTTTTT.

This clone was seen a single time. This CDR3 reads CASSLAGTYEQYF. The DNA for the CDR3 is TGTGCCAGCAGTTTGGCAGGTACCTACGAGCAGTACTTC. The V call is TRBV6-5, the J call TRBJ2-7; D uncertain. This CDR3 has 13 amino acids. Germline assignment: CDR1 MNHEY and CDR2 SVGAGI. The ends were cut back, 4 bases at V and 2 bases at J, with 9 bases in the middle.

This chain uses TRBV7-6 with TRBJ1-3; D call uncertain. The germline gives CDR1 SGHVS, CDR2 FNYEAQ. Between the trimmed V and J ends, which lost 9 bases and 1 base, there was a span of 4 bases. The CDR3 loop spans 11 amino acids. The CDR3 spells CASQSGNTIYF. Here the CDR3 DNA reads TGTGCCAGTCAATCTGGAAACACCATATATTTT.

V and J are TRBV6-5 and TRBJ1-1; D is uncertain. This CDR3 has 14 residues. V lost 10 bases to trimming and J lost 0 bases, with 15 bases between them. CDR1 is MNHEY and CDR2 is SVGAGI in the germline V gene. CDR3 residues: CATVRVGLNTEAFF. The CDR3 DNA is TGTGCCACGGTGAGGGTCGGGCTGAACACTGAAGCTTTCTTT.

This chain connects TRBV4-1 to TRBJ2-3, with D possibly TRBD2 on 5 matching bases. Germline CDR1 and CDR2: MGHRA and YSYEKL. The CDR3 totals 15 residues. V lost 1 base, J lost 7 bases, and 15 bases lay in between. The CDR3: CASSQVEGGGYTQYF. CDR3 nucleotides: TGCGCCAGCAGCCAAGTAGAGGGCGGCGGGTATACGCAGTATTTT.

The chain has TRBV6-5 and TRBJ1-2; 7 nucleotides agree with TRBD1. Trimming removed 6 bases from V and 4 bases from J; junction bases left unmatched: 5. Germline V gives CDR1 MNHEY, CDR2 SVGAGI. This CDR3 has 13 amino acids. In nucleotides, the CDR3 is TGTGCCAGCAGCGACAGGGTTTCCTATGGCTACACCTTC. Residues: CASSDRVSYGYTF.

The V and J genes are TRBV19 and TRBJ1-2, with 7 positions matching TRBD1. V lost 6 bases, J lost 0 bases, and 4 bases stayed unmatched. Per germline, CDR1 LNHDA and CDR2 SQIVND (reference sequence). This CDR3 is built from 14 residues. The CDR3 DNA reads as TGTGCCAGTAGAGCCGGGACAGCTAACTATGGCTACACCTTC. Its translation is CASRAGTANYGYTF.

This clone was detected once. The genes are TRBV27 and TRBJ2-7; tentatively, D is TRBD1 (6 bases). This CDR3 is 17 amino acids long. CDR1 MNHEY and CDR2 SMNVEV come from the germline V gene (reference sequence). V shed 0 bases and J shed 0 bases, with 15 bases lying between them. The CDR3 reads CASSLSPQGRVSYEQYF. The CDR3 coding sequence is TGTGCCAGCAGTTTATCCCCACAGGGTCGCGTCTCCTACGAGCAGTACTTC.

The chain is built from TRBV9 and TRBJ1-2; 12 bases align to TRBD1. The CDR3 has 14 residues. V lost 3 bases to trimming and J lost 8 bases; unmatched junction nucleotides: 5. Germline V gives CDR1 SGDLS, CDR2 YYNGEE. The CDR3: CASSGGQGAGGYTF. DNA of the CDR3: TGTGCCAGCAGCGGGGGACAGGGGGCTGGGGGCTACACCTTC.

The CDR3 DNA reads TGCGCCAGCAGCCCGGCCCTACAGGGGCAGAACTATGGCTACACCTTC. This sequence encodes CASSPALQGQNYGYTF. The gene calls are TRBV5-1 and TRBJ1-2; TRBD1 matches at 7 bases. V lost 4 bases to trimming and J lost 2 bases; unmatched junction nucleotides: 11. The CDR3 is made up of 16 amino acids. Per the germline V gene, CDR1 is SGHRS and CDR2 is YFSETQ. The whole variable domain, filled in from reference TRBV5-1 and TRBJ1-2, reads KAGVTQTPRYLIKTRGQQVTLSCSPISGHRSVSWYQQTPGQGLQFLFEYFSETQRNKGNFPGRFSGRQFSNSRSEMNVSTLELGDSALYLCASSPALQGQNYGYTFGSGTRLTVV.

This chain joins TRBV27 and TRBJ2-1; 8 nucleotides line up with TRBD2. Trimming removed 4 bases from V and 8 bases from J; junction bases left unmatched: 13. The germline CDR1 and CDR2 sequences are MNHEY and SMNVEV (reference sequence). This CDR3 comprises 16 residues. CDR3: CASSWWAGGSGDEQFF. CDR3 nucleotide sequence: TGTGCCAGCAGTTGGTGGGCGGGGGGCTCCGGGGATGAGCAGTTCTTC.

The chain combines TRBV7-2 with TRBJ2-5; weak D call: TRBD2 (6 bases). Trimming removed 6 bases at V and 5 bases at J, with 16 bases between. The CDR3 runs to 14 residues. The germline V gene encodes CDR1 SGHTA and CDR2 FQGNSA. CDR3 sequence (DNA): TGTGCCAGCAGTCCTGGAGGGGACGGGGAGACCCAGTACTTC. Encoded protein: CASSPGGDGETQYF.

The chain carries TRBV7-9 and TRBJ2-1; 8 bases agree with TRBD2. The germline gives CDR1 SEHNR, CDR2 FQNEAQ (reference sequence). This CDR3 region has 16 residues. Germline trimming cut 5 bases from V and 9 bases from J; bases unmatched to any gene: 15. The CDR3 DNA is TGTGCCAGCAGCCAAGATCCGGGACTAGTCTCCGCTGAGCAGTTCTTC. It specifies CASSQDPGLVSAEQFF. The entire variable domain, with the rest obtained from reference TRBV7-9 and TRBJ2-1, is as follows: DTGVSQNPRHKITKRGQNVTFRCDPISEHNRLYWYRQTLGQGPEFLTYFQNEAQLEKSRLLSDRFSAERPKGSFSTLEIQRTEQGDSAMYLCASSQDPGLVSAEQFFGPGTRLTVL.

The chain combines TRBV10-3 with TRBJ1-6; D gene ambiguous. Germline CDR1 is ENHRY and CDR2 is SYGVKD. Trimming took off 5 bases at V and 7 bases at J, with 9 bases between the two ends. There are 13 residues in the CDR3. The CDR3 is CAISKETNSPLHF. Written as DNA, the CDR3 is TGTGCCATCAGTAAAGAGACAAATTCACCCCTCCACTTT.

The chain uses TRBV5-1 and TRBJ1-2, with 7 bases identical to TRBD1. There are 17 residues in the CDR3. The ends lost 3 bases at V and 0 bases at J; junction bases unmatched: 11. In germline, CDR1 is SGHRS, CDR2 YFSETQ. The CDR3 region has the DNA TGCGCCAGCAGCTATGAACGACAGGGAACCGCTAACTATGGCTACACCTTC. Protein sequence: CASSYERQGTANYGYTF.

The CDR3 is CASSSGQTVAKNIQYF. As DNA, the CDR3 is TGTGCCAGCAGTTCGGGACAGACCGTAGCCAAAAACATTCAGTACTTC. The genes are TRBV6-5 and TRBJ2-4, with 7 positions matching TRBD1. Germline CDR1 reads MNHEY; CDR2 reads SVGAGI. With 4 bases clipped from V and 0 bases from J, the junction kept 6 bases outside the gene matches. The CDR3 spans 16 residues.

The J gene is TRBJ1-6, the V gene TRBV2; the D is unclear. The germline CDR1 and CDR2 sequences are SNHLY and FYNNEI. This CDR3 has 12 amino acids. V lost 9 bases and J lost 7, with 10 bases in between. The CDR3 sequence is CASLDRNSPLHF. CDR3 in DNA: TGTGCCAGTCTAGATAGGAATTCACCCCTCCACTTT. Complete variable domain (other parts from reference TRBV2 and TRBJ1-6): EPEVTQTPSHQVTQMGQEVILRCVPISNHLYFYWYRQILGQKVEFLVSFYNNEISEKSEIFDDQFSVERPDGSNFTLKIRSTKLEDSAMYFCASLDRNSPLHFGNGTRLTVT.

The sample holds a few counts of this clone. This may be a read error: a much more frequent sequence differs by one nucleotide. The gene calls are TRBV6-5 and TRBJ1-3; tentatively, D is TRBD1 (6 bases). The CDR3 extends over 13 amino acids. Trimming left V 7 bases short and J 0 bases short, with 7 bases between. Germline V CDR1 and CDR2: MNHEY, SVGAGI. CDR3 amino acids: CASTGDSGNTIYF. CDR3 sequence (DNA): TGTGCCAGCACAGGGGACTCTGGAAACACCATATATTTT.

For the CDR3, the DNA is TGTGCCTGGAGTGTAGAGGGCAGGTCTGCCGTGACTAATTCACCCCTCCACTTT. As protein: CAWSVEGRSAVTNSPLHF. The J gene is TRBJ1-6, the V gene TRBV30; D gene uncertain. The V and J ends lost 0 bases and 6 bases respectively, with 21 bases between them. Germline CDR1 reads GTSNPN; CDR2 reads SVGIG (reference sequence). This CDR3 comprises 18 residues.